This T cell receptor (beta chain) was obtained from a study of T cell clonality in common variable immunodeficiency. Clones were sequenced by immunoSEQ multiplex PCR, and TCRdb holds only the in-frame ones, with some missing. The record shows around 81,000 clones for this sample, with no singletons present. CDR1 and CDR2 from the germline V gene are SGHTA and FQGNSA. With 4 bases removed from V and 6 bases from J, the gap between germline ends came to 18 bases. The CDR3 length is 15 residues. Note on this clone: The sequence runs out 3 residues before the end of the CDR3; the remainder is reconstructed from the germline J gene.

The sequenced sample consisted of peripheral blood mononuclear cells. The receptor was derived from a person aged 18 to 70 in good health. The chain has TRBV7-2 and TRBJ1-2; D is possibly TRBD1 (6 bases). CDR3 bases read: TGTGCCAGCAGCTCAAGCGGGGGCGAGAGTGATGGC. It encodes CASSSSGGESDG. The full CDR3 reads CASSSSGGESDGYTF.